This passage covers 13 T cell receptor beta chains from one sample sequenced in a study of HIV-infected children after antiretroviral therapy interruption. The treatment denotes: PENTA 11 planned treatment interruption arm or continuous ART arm. Unique molecular identifiers were included in an RNA-based 3' RACE TCR library. TCRdb fed the 3' RACE reads into MiXCR, producing one record per CDR3 protein. Seen here are under 50,000 distinct CDR3 sequences, 3.5% to 5% observed once, and the top ten hold about 0.7%. The specimen comprised CD45RA+ CD4+ T cells from PBMCs, pooled from several time points, sampled from a donor given antiretroviral therapy, either interrupted or continuous. Subset noted: naive CD4+ CD45RA+ CD45RO- T cells. The source of these receptors is a pool of human donors with HIV.

This clonotype was counted many times. This sequence joins TRBV6-4 and TRBJ1-6, with unresolved D. This CDR3 spans 13 amino acids. In germline, CDR1 is MRHNA, CDR2 SNTAGT. V lost 8 bases to trimming and J lost 5 bases, with 10 bases between them. Here the CDR3 DNA reads TGTGCCAGCGCTCGGGATAATAATTCACCCCTCCACTTT. It yields the protein CASARDNNSPLHF.

This clonotype was seen at least ten times. The V call is TRBV10-3, the J call TRBJ1-2; D uncertain. The CDR3 loop spans 13 amino acids. The germline V gene has CDR1 ENHRY and CDR2 SYGVKD. V shed 6 bases and J shed 13 bases, with 21 bases lying between them. The CDR3 reads CAIRSLEGPQLTF. The CDR3, as DNA: TGTGCCATCAGATCGTTAGAGGGTCCCCAACTCACCTTC.

This clonotype was recorded many times. The chain links TRBV20-1 to TRBJ2-5; D not certain. Trimming took 5 bases from V and 4 from J, leaving 17 bases between them. Germline V gene data show CDR1 as DFQATT and CDR2 as SNEGSKA (reference sequence). This CDR3 comprises 14 residues. CDR3 protein: CSAFVGAQGETQYF. Written as DNA, the CDR3 is TGCAGTGCTTTTGTCGGTGCTCAAGGAGAGACCCAGTACTTC.

The CDR3 nucleotides read TGCGCCAGCAGCCAAGATAGGAGCGGGCAGAACACTGAAGCTTTCTTT. Translating it yields CASSQDRSGQNTEAFF. The chain has TRBV4-1 and TRBJ1-1; D uncertain. The CDR3 consists of 16 residues. The V and J ends lost 0 bases and 1 base respectively, with 12 bases between them. From germline, CDR1 is MGHRA and CDR2 YSYEKL.

The sample holds many counts of this clonotype. The chain couples TRBV12-5 to TRBJ1-1; TRBD1 aligns across 7 bases. J gave up 5 bases and V 5 bases, and 8 bases lay outside the gene matches. Germline CDR1 reads LGHNT; CDR2 reads FRNRAP. The CDR3 extends over 14 amino acids. The CDR3 coding sequence is TGTGCTAGTGGTAAAACAGGGGAACGGACTGAAGCTTTCTTT. This gives the protein CASGKTGERTEAFF.

V usage is TRBV2 and J usage is TRBJ2-1; D not certain. The CDR3 runs to 12 residues. Germline V gene data show CDR1 as SNHLY and CDR2 as FYNNEI. V was pared by 4 bases and J by 8 bases, with 9 bases between. DNA of the CDR3: TGTGCCAGCAGTGGGTCGAGCCATGAGCAGTTCTTC. Its protein is CASSGSSHEQFF.

This clonotype was recorded many times. The V call is TRBV7-7, the J call TRBJ2-7; tentatively, D is TRBD1 (5 bases). The CDR3 is 14 residues long. The V end was cut by 5 bases, the J end by 0 bases, with 11 bases between. Germline values: CDR1 SSHAT, CDR2 FNYEAQ (reference sequence). CDR3 sequence: CASSATDNSYEQYF. CDR3 nucleotides: TGTGCCAGCAGCGCGACGGACAACTCCTACGAGCAGTACTTC.

At least ten counts were recorded for this clonotype. The rearrangement uses TRBV28 and TRBJ2-7; D remains ambiguous. Trimming cost V 7 bases and J 2 bases, with 12 bases left between them. The CDR3 loop spans 13 amino acids. Germline CDR1 MDHEN, CDR2 SYDVKM. The CDR3 DNA reads as TGTGCCAGCACCTCCGGTCCTGCCTACGAGCAGTACTTC. Translated: CASTSGPAYEQYF.

This clonotype was counted at least ten times. This rearrangement joins TRBV3-1 to TRBJ1-1; D is possibly TRBD1 (5 bases). Germline loops: CDR1 LGHDT, CDR2 YNNKEL (reference sequence). With 3 bases removed from V and 5 bases from J, the gap between germline ends came to 19 bases. The CDR3 loop spans 16 amino acids. The CDR3, as DNA: TGTGCCAGCAGCCAGACGTCGGGGGGAGAGGGTACTGAAGCTTTCTTT. Its protein is CASSQTSGGEGTEAFF. The full variable domain, completed using reference TRBV3-1 and TRBJ1-1, is DTAVSQTPKYLVTQMGNDKSIKCEQNLGHDTMYWYKQDSKKFLKIMFSYNNKELIINETVPNRFSPKSPDKAHLNLHINSLELGDSAVYFCASSQTSGGEGTEAFFGQGTRLTVV.

The sample holds many counts of this clonotype. The V call is TRBV27, the J call TRBJ2-1; the D gene is possibly TRBD1 (6 bases). The CDR3 is 12 residues long. Germline V lookup: CDR1 MNHEY, CDR2 SMNVEV (reference sequence). Between the trimmed V and J ends, which lost 10 bases and 6 bases, there was a span of 13 bases. The CDR3 DNA reads as TGTGCCACGGCTAGGGGGACCAATGAGCAGTTCTTC. It translates to CATARGTNEQFF.

The V call is TRBV2, the J call TRBJ2-3; D is ambiguous. Trimming removed 4 bases from V and 0 bases from J, with 8 bases in between. Germline V gene data show CDR1 as SNHLY and CDR2 as FYNNEI. CDR3 length equals 14 residues. The CDR3 bases are TGTGCCAGCAGTGGTAGCTCCAGCACAGATACGCAGTATTTT. It yields the protein CASSGSSSTDTQYF.

This clonotype showed up many times. This chain uses TRBV12-3 or TRBV12-4 with TRBJ2-3, with TRBD1 identical over 7 bases. Unmatched junction bases numbered 5, after V lost 6 bases and J lost 5 bases. This CDR3 contains 13 residues. CDR3 DNA: TGTGCCAGCAGCCTGACAGGGTTAGATACGCAGTATTTT. This codes for CASSLTGLDTQYF.

This clonotype is categorized as medium-sized. The chain joins TRBV6-5 to TRBJ1-5; maybe TRBD1 (6 bases). Germline V gene lookup returns CDR1 MNHEY and CDR2 SVGAGI. The germline V and J ends were trimmed by 5 bases and 7 bases, with 12 bases remaining between them. CDR3 size: 13 residues. DNA for the CDR3: TGTGCCAGCAGTCGGACAGCCAGGCAGCCCCAGCATTTT. It translates to CASSRTARQPQHF.